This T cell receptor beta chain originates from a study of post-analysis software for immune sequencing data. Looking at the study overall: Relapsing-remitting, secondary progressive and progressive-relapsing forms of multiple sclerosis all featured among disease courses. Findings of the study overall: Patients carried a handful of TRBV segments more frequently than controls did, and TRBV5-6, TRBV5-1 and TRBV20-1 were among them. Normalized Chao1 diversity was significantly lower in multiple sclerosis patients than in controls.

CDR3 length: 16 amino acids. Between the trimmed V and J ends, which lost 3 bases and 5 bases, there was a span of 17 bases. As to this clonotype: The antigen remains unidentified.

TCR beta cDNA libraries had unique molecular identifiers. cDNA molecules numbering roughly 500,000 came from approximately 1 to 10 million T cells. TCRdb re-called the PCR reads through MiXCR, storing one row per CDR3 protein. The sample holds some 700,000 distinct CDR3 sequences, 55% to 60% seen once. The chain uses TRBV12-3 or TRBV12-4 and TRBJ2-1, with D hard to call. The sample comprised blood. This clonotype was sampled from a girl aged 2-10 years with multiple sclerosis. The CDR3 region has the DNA TGTGCCAGCAGTTTGGGAAGACTCCCCGTTGACAATGAGCAGTTCTTC. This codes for CASSLGRLPVDNEQFF.